Each of the 18 T cell receptor beta chains below was sequenced from the same sample in a study of blood T cell repertoires in COVID-19. Sequencing used immunoSEQ multiplex PCR; TCRdb keeps in-frame clones, though not all of them. The table has roughly 250,000 clones, more than 70% seen once. What was sequenced was peripheral blood. The origin of the receptors is a middle-aged woman who had recovered from COVID-19.

J is TRBJ2-3 and V is TRBV29-1, with D possibly being TRBD1 (5 bases). Germline V lookup: CDR1 SQVTM, CDR2 ANQGSEA. The CDR3 has 14 residues. V was clipped by 7 bases and J by 4 bases, with 18 bases between them. CDR3 in DNA: TGCAGCGCCCCAGGGCAGGTACAATCAGATACGCAGTATTTT. Protein sequence: CSAPGQVQSDTQYF.

The rearrangement links TRBV5-4 to TRBJ1-3; TRBD1 aligns across 10 bases. The CDR3 contains 16 residues. V lost 3 bases, J lost 1 base, and 4 bases stayed unmatched. CDR1 and CDR2 (germline): SGHNT, YYREEE (reference sequence). The DNA for the CDR3 is TGTGCCAGCAGCTGGGACAGGGGAGGTTCTGGAAACACCATATATTTT. It yields the protein CASSWDRGGSGNTIYF. Combining the CDR3 with reference TRBV5-4 and TRBJ1-3 gives the whole variable domain ETGVTQSPTHLIKTRGQQVTLRCSSQSGHNTVSWYQQALGQGPQFIFQYYREEENGRGNFPPRFSGLQFPNYSSELNVNALELDDSALYLCASSWDRGGSGNTIYFGEGSWLTVV.

CDR3 sequence (DNA): TGTGCCAACGCAGCGGGAGGGCTCCCCACAGATACGCAGTATTTT. The encoded protein is CANAAGGLPTDTQYF. This chain links TRBV7-2 with TRBJ2-3, with TRBD2 identical over 10 bases. The germline CDR1 and CDR2 sequences are SGHTA and FQGNSA. V gave up 10 bases and J gave up 2 bases; unmatched junction bases: 9. This CDR3 has 15 amino acids. The entire variable domain, with the rest obtained from reference TRBV7-2 and TRBJ2-3, is as follows: GAGVSQSPSNKVTEKGKDVELRCDPISGHTALYWYRQSLGQGLEFLIYFQGNSAPDKSGLPSDRFSAERTGGSVSTLTIQRTQQEDSAVYLCANAAGGLPTDTQYFGPGTRLTVL.

The rearrangement joins TRBV5-4 to TRBJ1-2; 11 bases align to TRBD1. The CDR3 is 17 amino acids. The junction had 11 bases not matched to a gene; V was cut back by 3 bases and J by 4 bases. The germline CDR1 and CDR2 sequences are SGHNT and YYREEE (reference sequence). DNA for the CDR3: TGTGCCAGCAGCTCCTCCGGGACAGGGGGTGGCCTCTATGGCTACACCTTC. It is translated as CASSSSGTGGGLYGYTF.

The CDR3 protein is CASSPSWRADTQYF. The CDR3 nucleotides are TGTGCCAGCAGTCCCTCATGGCGGGCAGATACGCAGTATTTT. The chain links TRBV6-5 to TRBJ2-3; possible D gene TRBD2, 5 bases. The CDR3 covers 14 residues. Trimming pared 5 bases from V and 4 bases from J, leaving 13 bases between. Looked up from germline, CDR1 is MNHEY and CDR2 is SVGAGI.

This clone was seen many times. The chain has TRBV14 and TRBJ2-3; D remains unclear. CDR3 length equals 17 residues. Germline CDR1 is SGHDN and CDR2 is FVKESK. V lost 3 bases and J 0 bases, leaving 16 bases between the germline ends. In nucleotides, the CDR3 is TGTGCCAGCAGCCACTCCGCTCGATCCAGAAGCACAGATACGCAGTATTTT. It specifies CASSHSARSRSTDTQYF.

This clone appeared once. V gene TRBV28 combines with J gene TRBJ1-2; a possible D gene is TRBD1 (5 bases). Trimming took 8 bases from V and 8 from J, leaving 15 bases between them. The CDR3 consists of 12 residues. The germline V gene encodes CDR1 MDHEN and CDR2 SYDVKM. The CDR3 nucleotides are TGTGCCAGCTCTGGGCCAGGGAAAGGCTACACCTTC. It yields the protein CASSGPGKGYTF.

The V gene is TRBV19, the J gene TRBJ1-5; 7 bases align to TRBD1. V shed 4 bases and J 5 bases; nucleotides not matched to a gene: 8. Per the germline V gene, CDR1 is LNHDA and CDR2 is SQIVND (reference sequence). The CDR3 is 15 amino acids. The CDR3 coding sequence is TGTGCCAGTAGTAATTGGACAGGTGTGTATCAGCCCCAGCATTTT. It is translated as CASSNWTGVYQPQHF.

The J gene is TRBJ2-1, the V gene TRBV18, with D possibly being TRBD1 (6 bases). V lost 3 bases to trimming and J lost 5 bases, with 14 bases between them. Germline CDR1 and CDR2: KGHSH and LQKENI. CDR3 size: 15 residues. CDR3 in amino acids: CASSPIQGTHNEQFF. As DNA, the CDR3 is TGTGCCAGCTCACCTATACAGGGCACCCACAATGAGCAGTTCTTC.

The chain is built from TRBV7-3 and TRBJ2-1; perhaps TRBD1 as D (6 bases). The CDR3 spans 13 residues. CDR1 SGHTA and CDR2 FQGTGA come from the germline V gene. Between the trimmed V and J ends, which lost 2 bases and 9 bases, there was a span of 11 bases. For the CDR3, the DNA is TGTGCCAGCAGCTTACCCAGGGGTGGTGAGCAGTTCTTC. It yields the protein CASSLPRGGEQFF. The full variable domain, rest sourced from reference TRBV7-3 and TRBJ2-1, is GAGVSQTPSNKVTEKGKYVELRCDPISGHTALYWYRQSLGQGPEFLIYFQGTGAADDSGLPNDRFFAVRPEGSVSTLKIQRTERGDSAVYLCASSLPRGGEQFFGPGTRLTVL.

The chain combines TRBV7-8 with TRBJ2-3; 12 bases align to TRBD2. The CDR3 length is 18 residues. Losses at the gene ends were 2 bases for V and 2 bases for J; bases not matched to a gene: 8. CDR1 is SGHVS, CDR2 FQNEAQ, per germline. The CDR3 bases are TGTGCCAGCAGCTTACGTCTAGCGGGGGGGCAAAACACAGATACGCAGTATTTT. Translation gives CASSLRLAGGQNTDTQYF.

This clone has just a few counts. The CDR3 spells CASSRSATGPYEQYF. The CDR3 DNA follows: TGTGCCAGCAGCCGAAGTGCGACAGGGCCCTACGAGCAGTACTTC. J is TRBJ2-7 and V is TRBV3-1 (or the pseudogene TRBV3-2); 7 bases agree with TRBD1. The length of the CDR3 is 15 residues. Germline CDR1 reads LGHDT; CDR2 reads YNNKEL (reference sequence). The ends lost 4 bases at V and 2 bases at J; junction bases unmatched: 8.

The rearrangement links TRBV12-3 or TRBV12-4 to TRBJ2-7; 7 nucleotides agree with TRBD1. With V trimmed by 6 bases and J by 4 bases, 6 bases remained unmatched. The CDR3 extends over 13 amino acids. CDR3 nucleotide sequence: TGTGCCAGCAGAAGACAGGGTAATTACGAGCAGTACTTC. Its translation: CASRRQGNYEQYF.

The chain recombines TRBV28 with TRBJ2-7; D is unresolved. Trimming removed 1 base from V and 4 bases from J, with 5 bases in between. Germline V gene sequence: CDR1 MDHEN, CDR2 SYDVKM. CDR3 length: 12 amino acids. The CDR3 nucleotides read TGTGCCAGCAGTTTATCCCCATACGAGCAGTACTTC. It is translated as CASSLSPYEQYF.

The CDR3 protein is CSAWSLGIQYF. CDR3 DNA sequence: TGCAGTGCATGGAGTTTGGGCATTCAGTACTTC. The chain recombines TRBV20-1 with TRBJ2-4; the D is unclear. CDR3 size: 11 residues. Trimming pared 6 bases from V and 9 bases from J, leaving 12 bases between. Germline V gene lookup returns CDR1 DFQATT and CDR2 SNEGSKA (reference sequence).

This sequence joins TRBV18 and TRBJ2-3; the match to TRBD1 covers 7 bases. This CDR3 has 14 residues. V lost 5 bases and J lost 1; bases outside the gene matches: 3. Germline lookup yields CDR1 KGHSH and CDR2 LQKENI. CDR3 in DNA: TGTGCCAGCTCAGACGGACAGGGCACAGATACGCAGTATTTT. This encodes CASSDGQGTDTQYF.

The chain employs TRBV4-3 and TRBJ2-1, with TRBD2 matching 10 bases. The V and J ends lost 4 bases and 1 base, in that order; junction bases with no gene match: 10. CDR1 LGHNA and CDR2 YSLEER come from the germline V gene. The CDR3 extends over 18 amino acids. The CDR3 spells CASSRSLAGDGSYNEQFF. Written as DNA, the CDR3 is TGCGCCAGCAGCCGTTCGCTAGCGGGAGATGGATCCTACAATGAGCAGTTCTTC.

This chain joins TRBV6-5 and TRBJ1-2; D gene ambiguous. Trimming left V 6 bases short and J 8 bases short, with 13 bases between. In germline, CDR1 is MNHEY, CDR2 SVGAGI. The CDR3 has 12 residues. In DNA, the CDR3 is TGTGCCAGCAGCCCCGCGGGGTTGGGCTACACCTTC. The encoded protein is CASSPAGLGYTF.